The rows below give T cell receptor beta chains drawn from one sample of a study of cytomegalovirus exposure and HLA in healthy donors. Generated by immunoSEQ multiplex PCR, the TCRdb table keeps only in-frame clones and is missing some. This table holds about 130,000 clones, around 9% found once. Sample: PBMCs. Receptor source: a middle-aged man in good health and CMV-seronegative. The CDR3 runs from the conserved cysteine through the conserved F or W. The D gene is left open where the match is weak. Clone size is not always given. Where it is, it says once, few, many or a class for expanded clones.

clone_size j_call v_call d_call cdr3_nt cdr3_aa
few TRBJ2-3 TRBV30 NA TGTGCCTGGAGTGTACGCAGGGAGGCAGATACGCAGTATTTT CAWSVRREADTQYF
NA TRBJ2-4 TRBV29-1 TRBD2 TGCAGCGTTCGGCCTAGCGGGGGGGCAGACATTCAGTACTTC CSVRPSGGADIQYF
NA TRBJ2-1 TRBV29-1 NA TGCAGCGTTGCCAGGGGCGATGAGCAGTTCTTC CSVARGDEQFF
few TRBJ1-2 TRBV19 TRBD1 TGTGCCAGTAGCCTTAACTCCGGGACAGGAAACTATGGCTACACCTTC CASSLNSGTGNYGYTF
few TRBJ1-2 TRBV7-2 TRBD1 TGTGCCAGCAGCTTCCACCGGGACAGCTATGGCTACACCTTC CASSFHRDSYGYTF
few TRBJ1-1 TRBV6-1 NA TGTGCCAGCAATAAGGAGGGGAGCACTGAAGCTTTCTTT CASNKEGSTEAFF
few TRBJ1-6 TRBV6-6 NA TGTGCCAGCAGTTACAAACAGGTCGAGGCTTCACCCCTCCACTTT CASSYKQVEASPLHF
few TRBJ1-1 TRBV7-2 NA TGTGCCAGCAGCTGGGGGCGGACGGCCTCCGGCGCTTTCTTT CASSWGRTASGAFF
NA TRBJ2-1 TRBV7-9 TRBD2 TGTGCCAGCAGCTTACTAGCGGGGGGGCCTGAGCAGTTCTTC CASSLLAGGPEQFF
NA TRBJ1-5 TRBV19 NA TGTGCCAGTAGTATTATGCAGGGGCGACAGCCCCAGCATTTT CASSIMQGRQPQHF
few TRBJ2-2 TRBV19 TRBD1 TGTGCCAGTAGTATTCGGACAGGGGCCACCGGGGAGCTGTTTTTT CASSIRTGATGELFF
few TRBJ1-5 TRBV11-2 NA TGTGCCAGCAGCTCCCGGCCCCAGCATTTT CASSSRPQHF
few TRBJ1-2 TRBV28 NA TGTGCCAGCAGGGGGGGGACCGAGTATACTAACTATGGCTACACCTTC CASRGGTEYTNYGYTF
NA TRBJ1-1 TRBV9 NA TGTGCCAGCAGCGCCGACGGGGGACGGACTGAAGCTTTCTTT CASSADGGRTEAFF
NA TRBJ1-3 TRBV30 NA TGTGCCTGGATGATGGGCCGCTCTGGAAACACCATATATTTT CAWMMGRSGNTIYF
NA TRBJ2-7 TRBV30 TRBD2 TGTGCCTCAGGACTAGCGGGAATTGGTGAGCAGTACTTC CASGLAGIGEQYF
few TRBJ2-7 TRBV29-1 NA TGCAGCGCCGGGTCTAAAGGCGAGCAGTACTTC CSAGSKGEQYF
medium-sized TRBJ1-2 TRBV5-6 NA TGTGCCAGCCAGGGTGTGGACTATGGCTACACCTTC CASQGVDYGYTF
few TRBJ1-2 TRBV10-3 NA TGTGCCATCAGTGATCCTGCAGACTATGGCTACACCTTC CAISDPADYGYTF
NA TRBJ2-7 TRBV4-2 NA TGTGCCAGCAGCCAGGGAGGGGGCTACGAGCAGTACTTC CASSQGGGYEQYF
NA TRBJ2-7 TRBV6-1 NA TGTGCCAGCAGTGTTTATCTTCCCCGGTACGAGCAGTACTTC CASSVYLPRYEQYF
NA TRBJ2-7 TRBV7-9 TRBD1 TGTGCCAGCAGCTTATGGGGACAGGGGGTTTACGAGCAGTACTTC CASSLWGQGVYEQYF
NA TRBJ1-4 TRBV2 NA TGTGCCAGCAGTGGAGGGGGGGGCAGGGCCCGCGGAAAACTGTTTTTT CASSGGGGRARGKLFF
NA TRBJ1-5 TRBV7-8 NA TGTGCCAGCAGCTCAAATAGCAATCAGCCCCAGCATTTT CASSSNSNQPQHF
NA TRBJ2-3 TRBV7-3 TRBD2 TGTGCCAGCAGCTTGGGCGCGGGGGGATCCACAGATACGCAGTATTTT CASSLGAGGSTDTQYF
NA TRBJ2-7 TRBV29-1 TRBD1 TGCAGCGTCCCCGGGACAGGGAACCACGAGCAGTACTTC CSVPGTGNHEQYF
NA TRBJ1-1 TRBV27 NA TGTGCCAGCAGTTACAGCATGAACACTGAAGCTTTCTTT CASSYSMNTEAFF
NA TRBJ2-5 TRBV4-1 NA TGCGCCAGCAGCCAAGTATTTTGGGGGGGCGATGAGACCCAGTACTTC CASSQVFWGGDETQYF
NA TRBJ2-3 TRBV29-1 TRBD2 TGCAGCGCCTCGACTAGCGGGGGTGATACGCAGTATTTT CSASTSGGDTQYF
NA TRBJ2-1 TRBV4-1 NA TGCGCCAGCAGCCAAGCCTCGGGAACCTACAATGAGCAGTTCTTC CASSQASGTYNEQFF
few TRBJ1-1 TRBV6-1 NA TGTGCCAGCAGTGGAATATATGTCCAGGGGAGTATGAACACTGAAGCTTTCTTT CASSGIYVQGSMNTEAFF
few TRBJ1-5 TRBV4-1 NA TGCGCCAGCAGCCCGAGCCTCCTTTCGCCCCAGCATTTT CASSPSLLSPQHF
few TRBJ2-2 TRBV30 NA TGTGCCTGGACCCTTTTCCCCGGAGGGCAGACCGGGGAGCTGTTTTTT CAWTLFPGGQTGELFF
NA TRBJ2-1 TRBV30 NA TGTGCCTACTCTCAGGACAATGAGCAGTTCTTC CAYSQDNEQFF
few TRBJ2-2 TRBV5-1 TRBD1 TGCGCCAGCAGGGATACAGGGGTGAACACCGGGGAGCTGTTTTTT CASRDTGVNTGELFF
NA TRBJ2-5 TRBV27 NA TGTGCCAGCCGCGGCCCGGAGACCCAGTACTTC CASRGPETQYF
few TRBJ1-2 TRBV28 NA TGTGCCAGCAGTTCACGACAGGCCACTAACTATGGCTACACCTTC CASSSRQATNYGYTF
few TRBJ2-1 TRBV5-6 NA TGTGCCAGCAGCTTGGAGACCCGGGGTGAGCAGTTCTTC CASSLETRGEQFF
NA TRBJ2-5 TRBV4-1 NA TGCGCCAGCAGCCCTTCTAGGACATACCAAGAGACCCAGTACTTC CASSPSRTYQETQYF
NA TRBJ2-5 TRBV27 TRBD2 TGTGCCAGCAGTTTAGGGTCTAGCGGGGGGGCCGCGGAGACCCAGTACTTC CASSLGSSGGAAETQYF
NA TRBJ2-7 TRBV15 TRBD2 TGTGCCACCTCAGCGCGGGGGGGCGAGCAGTACTTC CATSARGGEQYF
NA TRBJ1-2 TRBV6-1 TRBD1 TGTGCCAGCAGTTGGTCAGGGGGCGACTACACCTTC CASSWSGGDYTF
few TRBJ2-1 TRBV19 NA TGTGCCAGTAGTGCAGGTGAGCAGTTCTTC CASSAGEQFF
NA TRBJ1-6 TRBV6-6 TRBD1 TGTGCCAGCAGTCCGGACAGGGGGGACTCACCCCTCCACTTT CASSPDRGDSPLHF
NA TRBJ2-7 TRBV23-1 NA TGCGCCAGCAGTCCCAGTCGGCGGCGACCCTCCTACGAGCAGTACTTC CASSPSRRRPSYEQYF
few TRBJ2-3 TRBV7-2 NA TGTGCCAGCAGCCTTGGACAGACCACAGATACGCAGTATTTT CASSLGQTTDTQYF
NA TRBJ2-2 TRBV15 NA TGTGCCACCAGCAGAGTCGCCTTTACTTGGACCGGGGAGCTGTTTTTT CATSRVAFTWTGELFF
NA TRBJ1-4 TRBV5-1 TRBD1 TGCGCCAGCAGTCCGACAGGGGTTGGAGGCGAAAAACTGTTTTTT CASSPTGVGGEKLFF
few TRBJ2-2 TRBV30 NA TGTGCCTGCATCATCAGGGTGCCCGGGGAGCTGTTTTTT CACIIRVPGELFF
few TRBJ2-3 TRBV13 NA TGTGCCAGCAGCGGCCTCACAGATACGCAGTATTTT CASSGLTDTQYF
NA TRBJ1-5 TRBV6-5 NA TGTGCCAGCAGCCCCGGGGGTCCGGTCAATCAGCCCCAGCATTTT CASSPGGPVNQPQHF
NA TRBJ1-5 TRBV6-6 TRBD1 TGTGCCAGCAGTTCCGGGACAGCTAGAAATCAGCCCCAGCATTTT CASSSGTARNQPQHF
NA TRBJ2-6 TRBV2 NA TGTGCCAGCAGTGTGACAGCCGTCCCTTCTGGGGCCAACGTCCTGACTTTC CASSVTAVPSGANVLTF
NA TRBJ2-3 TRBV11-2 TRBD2 TGTGCCAGCAGCTTAAGCGGGGGGGCCCCAGATACGCAGTATTTT CASSLSGGAPDTQYF
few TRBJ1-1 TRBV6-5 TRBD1 TGTGCCAGCAGTTACTCCTTACAGGGGAATGAAGCTTTCTTT CASSYSLQGNEAFF
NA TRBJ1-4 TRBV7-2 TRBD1 TGTGCCAGCAGCTTGGACAGGATTGGGGAAAAACTGTTTTTT CASSLDRIGEKLFF
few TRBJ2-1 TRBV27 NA TGTGCCAGCAGCCGAACTGCATACAATGAGCAGTTCTTC CASSRTAYNEQFF
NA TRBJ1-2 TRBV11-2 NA TGTGCCAGCAGCTTAGATCCCCTAATCGGCTACACCTTC CASSLDPLIGYTF
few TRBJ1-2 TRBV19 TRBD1 TGTGCCAGTAGTCCGACCCCGCCTGGGACAGGGTGGTATGGCTACACCTTC CASSPTPPGTGWYGYTF